The sequence of this T cell receptor beta chain was determined in a study of T cell changes during pregnancy in multiple sclerosis. The table lists this clone with a count of one. Data came from immunoSEQ multiplex PCR; TCRdb stores just in-frame clones and leaves some out. This table has roughly 40,000 clones, under 95% appearing once. CDR1 MNHEY and CDR2 SVGAGI come from the germline V gene. V was shortened by 2 bases and J by 3 bases, with 16 bases between the two germline ends. CDR3 length equals 16 residues. The TCR comes from a female donor with multiple sclerosis, enrolled in a pregnancy study. The sequences come from CD8+ T cells from peripheral blood mononuclear cells, collected in the first trimester of pregnancy. The chain is built from TRBV6-5 and TRBJ1-1, with a weak D call TRBD1 (6 bases). The chain's CDR3 is CASSYTWQGLDTEAFF. CDR3 DNA sequence: TGTGCCAGCAGTTACACTTGGCAGGGGCTAGACACTGAAGCTTTCTTT.